Detailed here is one TCR beta chain. TCRdb keeps only in-frame clones here, not all; method: immunoSEQ multiplex PCR. This table holds millions of clones, 90% to 95% found once. CDR3 size: 16 residues. The V gene lost 3 bases and the J gene lost 5 bases, with 16 bases spanning the gap. The germline V gene encodes CDR1 KGHSH and CDR2 LQKENI. This record belongs to a study of shared clonotypes between healthy human individuals. The receptor's source is a man younger than 35 in good health. The material sequenced was naive CD4+ T cells sorted from blood. Sample subset: CD45RA+ positively selected. The V and J genes are TRBV18 and TRBJ2-2; possibly TRBD1 for D (7 bases). CDR3 nucleotide sequence: TGTGCCAGCTCACCGACCCGGACAGGAGGGACCGGGGAGCTGTTTTTT. It is translated as CASSPTRTGGTGELFF.